The 27 T cell receptor beta chains below all came from one sample that was sequenced in a study of post-analysis software for immune sequencing data. General study points: In patients, roughly 5 TRBV segments were more frequent than in controls, with TRBV5-6, TRBV5-1 and TRBV20-1 among them.

For these TCRs, the target antigens are not known. cDNA libraries for TCR beta contained unique molecular identifiers. Each CDR3 protein gets one entry after TCRdb re-called the PCR reads with MiXCR. The sample has about 540,000 distinct CDR3 sequences; approximately 31% are singletons. The sample consisted of blood. The origin of the receptors is a girl between 2 and 17 years old with multiple sclerosis.

This clonotype was detected a few times. The rearrangement uses TRBV2 and TRBJ2-2; D unclear. Trimming removed 6 bases at V and 2 bases at J, with 13 bases between. There are 15 residues in the CDR3. Germline CDR1 and CDR2: SNHLY and FYNNEI. The CDR3 sequence: CASRVRPFNTGELFF. The CDR3 region has the DNA TGTGCCAGCAGGGTCCGGCCCTTTAACACCGGGGAGCTGTTTTTT.

This clonotype was found once. This rearrangement joins TRBV20-1 to TRBJ1-1; 7 nucleotides line up with TRBD1. CDR3 length: 15 residues. Trimming cost V 0 bases and J 3 bases; bases outside gene matches: 7. Germline CDR1 reads DFQATT; CDR2 reads SNEGSKA (reference sequence). CDR3 residues: CSARDPNRGHTEAFF. DNA of the CDR3: TGCAGTGCTAGAGATCCTAACAGGGGCCACACTGAAGCTTTCTTT.

The chain employs TRBV12-3 or TRBV12-4 and TRBJ2-6; maybe TRBD1 (5 bases). Deletions cut 8 bases from V and 2 bases from J, with 10 bases between. This CDR3 has 14 amino acids. CDR3 nucleotides: TGTGCCAGCCAGCAGGGTACTGGGGCCAACGTCCTGACTTTC. It specifies CASQQGTGANVLTF.

This clonotype was counted a few times. The chain combines TRBV7-2 with TRBJ2-1; D may be TRBD2 (5 bases). The CDR3 is 14 amino acids. Germline lookup yields CDR1 SGHTA and CDR2 FQGNSA. V gave up 5 bases and J gave up 5 bases, with 13 bases separating them. The CDR3 DNA follows: TGTGCCAGCAGCATTGACCGGACTCACAATGAGCAGTTCTTC. Amino acids: CASSIDRTHNEQFF.

This clonotype was seen a few times. The rearrangement links TRBV5-1 to TRBJ2-6, with D unclear. This CDR3 is built from 16 residues. Germline lookup yields CDR1 SGHRS and CDR2 YFSETQ. The ends were cut back, 0 bases at V and 0 bases at J, with 7 bases in the middle. CDR3 sequence reads: CASSLAGHSGANVLTF. The CDR3, as DNA: TGCGCCAGCAGCTTGGCCGGGCACTCTGGGGCCAACGTCCTGACTTTC. The full variable domain, its missing parts supplied by reference TRBV5-1 and TRBJ2-6, is KAGVTQTPRYLIKTRGQQVTLSCSPISGHRSVSWYQQTPGQGLQFLFEYFSETQRNKGNFPGRFSGRQFSNSRSEMNVSTLELGDSALYLCASSLAGHSGANVLTFGAGSRLTVL.

This chain uses TRBV29-1 with TRBJ2-1, with TRBD1 as a possible D gene (5 bases). The CDR3 is made up of 18 amino acids. Per germline, CDR1 SQVTM and CDR2 ANQGSEA. The germline V and J ends were trimmed by 0 bases and 8 bases, with 26 bases remaining between them. The CDR3 coding sequence is TGCAGCGTTGAAGAGACAGTAATCCCCACCCGGCTGAACTATGAGCAGTTCTTC. This gives the protein CSVEETVIPTRLNYEQFF.

Remarks on this clonotype: A much larger clone lies one base from this, so it may be a read error. The CDR3 sequence: CSASLAGGQETQFF. The CDR3 DNA follows: TGCAGCGCTTCACTAGCGGGGGGACAAGAGACCCAGTTCTTC. The rearrangement links TRBV29-1 to TRBJ2-1; 12 positions match TRBD2. Germline V gene lookup returns CDR1 SQVTM and CDR2 ANQGSEA. Trimming took 7 bases from V and 13 from J; bases not matched to a gene: 14. This CDR3 is 14 amino acids long.

V usage is TRBV3-1 and J usage is TRBJ2-1, with D perhaps TRBD1 (6 bases). There are 15 residues in the CDR3. V lost 4 bases and J lost 3, with 13 bases in between. CDR1 is LGHDT and CDR2 is YNNKEL in the germline V gene (reference sequence). In DNA form, the CDR3 reads TGTGCCAGCAGCCCCGGGACATCTAACTACAATGAGCAGTTCTTC. Protein sequence: CASSPGTSNYNEQFF.

This clonotype was seen a handful of times. The gene calls are TRBV27 and TRBJ1-1, with D possibly matching TRBD1 (5 bases). CDR3 length: 15 amino acids. V was shortened by 0 bases and J by 1 base, with 9 bases between the two germline ends. CDR1 is MNHEY, CDR2 SMNVEV, per germline (reference sequence). CDR3 residues: CASSLSTGTNTEAFF. Here the CDR3 DNA reads TGTGCCAGCAGTTTATCCACAGGCACGAACACTGAAGCTTTCTTT.

This clonotype has more than one count but fewer than ten. V and J are TRBV20-1 and TRBJ2-1; D perhaps matches TRBD1 (5 bases). Between the trimmed V and J ends, which lost 3 bases and 1 base, there was a span of 16 bases. Germline CDR1 is DFQATT and CDR2 is SNEGSKA (reference sequence). The CDR3 is 16 residues long. The CDR3 protein is CSASPLRQRSYNEQFF. The CDR3 DNA reads TGCAGTGCTAGCCCCCTCCGACAGCGTTCCTACAATGAGCAGTTCTTC.

This clonotype has a count of ten or more. V usage is TRBV14 and J usage is TRBJ2-3; D call uncertain. The CDR3 has 12 residues. Germline CDR1 and CDR2: SGHDN and FVKESK. The V and J ends lost 4 bases and 6 bases respectively, with 8 bases between them. This CDR3 is CASSPTFDTQYF. The CDR3 nucleotides read TGTGCCAGCAGCCCGACGTTTGATACGCAGTATTTT.

This clonotype appeared a few times. The J gene is TRBJ2-7, the V gene TRBV4-1, with D perhaps TRBD1 or TRBD2 (6 bases each). This CDR3 is 14 amino acids long. Germline V gives CDR1 MGHRA, CDR2 YSYEKL. The germline V and J ends were trimmed by 4 bases and 5 bases, with 15 bases remaining between them. CDR3 sequence: CASSPSRGPDEQYF. CDR3 nucleotide sequence: TGCGCCAGCAGCCCGTCCCGGGGGCCGGACGAGCAGTACTTC.

This clonotype was counted between two and nine times. The chain couples TRBV7-8 to TRBJ2-1, with D perhaps matching TRBD1 (6 bases). Germline assignment: CDR1 SGHVS and CDR2 FQNEAQ. The CDR3 spans 13 residues. V was trimmed by 5 bases and J by 6 bases, leaving 11 bases between them. In DNA, the CDR3 is TGTGCCAGCAGCCCCCCGACAGGCAATGAGCAGTTCTTC. Translating gives CASSPPTGNEQFF. Combining the CDR3 with reference TRBV7-8 and TRBJ2-1 gives the whole variable domain GAGVSQSPRYKVAKRGQDVALRCDPISGHVSLFWYQQALGQGPEFLTYFQNEAQLDKSGLPSDRFFAERPEGSVSTLKIQRTQQEDSAVYLCASSPPTGNEQFFGPGTRLTVL.

This clonotype was seen only a few times. This chain uses TRBV6-1 with TRBJ1-2, with 9 bases aligning to TRBD1. J lost 4 bases, V lost 6 bases, and 3 bases had no gene match. Germline V gives CDR1 MNHNS, CDR2 SASEGT. The CDR3 is 13 residues long. The CDR3, as DNA: TGTGCCAGCAGCCGGGACAGGGCCTATGGCTACACCTTC. Encoded protein: CASSRDRAYGYTF.

The chain joins TRBV20-1 to TRBJ1-5; TRBD1 matches 8 bases. Germline CDR1 is DFQATT and CDR2 is SNEGSKA (reference sequence). V dropped 6 bases and J dropped 1; count of bases not matched to a gene: 8. The CDR3 runs 15 residues. The CDR3, as DNA: TGCAGTGCAACTGGACAGGGCGTGAGCAATCAGCCCCAGCATTTT. It translates to CSATGQGVSNQPQHF.

With regard to this clonotype: At one end, the junction sequence differs from germline, possibly due to a read error. The chain carries TRBV27 and TRBJ1-1, with D tentatively TRBD1 (5 bases). There are 12 residues in the CDR3. Germline V CDR1 and CDR2: MNHEY, SMNVEV (reference sequence). CDR3 in amino acids: CTSSGGGRRAFF. The CDR3 nucleotides are TGTACCAGCAGTGGGGGGGGAAGAAGGGCTTTCTTT.

The chain combines TRBV7-9 with TRBJ1-5; D unresolved. Per the germline V gene, CDR1 is SEHNR and CDR2 is FQNEAQ (reference sequence). Trimming took off 3 bases at V and 1 base at J, with 10 bases between the two ends. The CDR3 extends over 15 amino acids. CDR3 nucleotide sequence: TGTGCCAGCAGCTTCAGCCCTGGAAGCAATCAGCCCCAGCATTTT. Translating it yields CASSFSPGSNQPQHF.

The chain joins TRBV12-3 or TRBV12-4 to TRBJ2-2; D perhaps matches TRBD2 (6 bases). V lost 4 bases to trimming and J lost 6 bases, with 24 bases between them. This CDR3 has 18 amino acids. CDR3 region: CASSSRLEASGPAGELFF. CDR3 DNA sequence: TGTGCCAGCAGTTCACGACTCGAGGCCAGCGGGCCGGCCGGGGAGCTGTTTTTT.

This chain connects TRBV4-2 to TRBJ2-7, with 9 bases lining up with TRBD1. This CDR3 has 16 amino acids. V was pared by 0 bases and J by 11 bases, with 14 bases of the junction left unmatched. Germline CDR1 LGHNA, CDR2 YNFKEQ. CDR3 residues: CASSQDYRQGVPTEYF. The CDR3 nucleotides read TGTGCCAGCAGCCAAGATTACCGACAGGGGGTACCGACGGAGTACTTC.

This clonotype was recorded a few times. The genes are TRBV7-9 and TRBJ2-1; TRBD1 matches 11 bases. Per germline, CDR1 SEHNR and CDR2 FQNEAQ (reference sequence). Trimming cost V 5 bases and J 2 bases; bases outside gene matches: 5. The CDR3 is 16 amino acids. The CDR3 region has the DNA TGTGCCAGCAGCGACGGGACAGGGGGTCCCTACAATGAGCAGTTCTTC. This translates into CASSDGTGGPYNEQFF.

The chain combines TRBV5-1 with TRBJ2-1; 7 bases line up with TRBD1. This CDR3 has 14 amino acids. The ends lost 0 bases at V and 6 bases at J; junction bases unmatched: 3. Germline CDR1 and CDR2: SGHRS and YFSETQ. CDR3 sequence: CASSLGQGFNEQFF. The CDR3 DNA reads as TGCGCCAGCAGCTTGGGACAGGGTTTCAATGAGCAGTTCTTC.

The rearrangement joins TRBV2 to TRBJ2-5, with TRBD2 as a possible D gene (6 bases). Germline CDR1 SNHLY, CDR2 FYNNEI. The CDR3 has 13 amino acids. Trimming removed 10 bases from V and 5 bases from J, with 17 bases in between. The CDR3 nucleotides are TGTGCCACCCAGCCCGGCGGGGCCGAGACCCAGTACTTC. This gives the protein CATQPGGAETQYF.

This clonotype showed up just once. Since the CDR3 does not end with the conserved phenylalanine or tryptophan, this likely comes from a read error. V gene TRBV20-1 combines with J gene TRBJ2-1; the D is unclear. The germline V gene has CDR1 DFQATT and CDR2 SNEGSKA (reference sequence). This CDR3 has 11 residues. CDR3 bases: TGCAGCGTGGGGACCTACAATGAGCAGTTCCTC. Its translation is CSVGTYNEQFL.

In this sample, this clonotype turned up a few times. The chain combines TRBV7-9 with TRBJ2-3, with a tentative D call TRBD2 (5 bases). This CDR3 contains 15 residues. The V gene's germline CDR1 is SEHNR and CDR2 FQNEAQ (reference sequence). V was pared by 2 bases and J by 3 bases, with 12 bases between. CDR3 in DNA: TGTGCCAGCAGCTTATCCCCGGGGTATACAGATACGCAGTATTTT. It translates to CASSLSPGYTDTQYF.

The chain has TRBV27 and TRBJ1-1; the D gene is possibly TRBD1 (5 bases). CDR1 is MNHEY and CDR2 is SMNVEV in the germline V gene (reference sequence). V was trimmed by 3 bases and J by 10 bases, leaving 15 bases between them. The CDR3 sequence is 13 residues long. The CDR3 spells CASSFSRVGIAFF. Here the CDR3 DNA reads TGTGCCAGCAGTTTCTCCAGGGTGGGGATAGCTTTCTTT.

This clonotype was found a few times. The gene calls are TRBV6-5 and TRBJ1-1; unclear D gene. Germline V gene lookup returns CDR1 MNHEY and CDR2 SVGAGI. V was cut by 5 bases and J by 2 bases, with 15 bases left in between. The CDR3 totals 15 residues. The CDR3 DNA follows: TGTGCCAGCAGTCCCGCGGCAGTCATAAACACTGAAGCTTTCTTT. Residues: CASSPAAVINTEAFF.

The chain combines TRBV5-5 with TRBJ1-2, with TRBD1 as a possible D gene (6 bases). V was pared by 5 bases and J by 6 bases, with 17 bases between. Germline V gene sequence: CDR1 SGHKS, CDR2 YYEKEE (reference sequence). There are 14 residues in the CDR3. Written as DNA, the CDR3 is TGTGCCAGCAGTTGGGGGGACAACCTTGATGGCTACACCTTC. This gives the protein CASSWGDNLDGYTF.